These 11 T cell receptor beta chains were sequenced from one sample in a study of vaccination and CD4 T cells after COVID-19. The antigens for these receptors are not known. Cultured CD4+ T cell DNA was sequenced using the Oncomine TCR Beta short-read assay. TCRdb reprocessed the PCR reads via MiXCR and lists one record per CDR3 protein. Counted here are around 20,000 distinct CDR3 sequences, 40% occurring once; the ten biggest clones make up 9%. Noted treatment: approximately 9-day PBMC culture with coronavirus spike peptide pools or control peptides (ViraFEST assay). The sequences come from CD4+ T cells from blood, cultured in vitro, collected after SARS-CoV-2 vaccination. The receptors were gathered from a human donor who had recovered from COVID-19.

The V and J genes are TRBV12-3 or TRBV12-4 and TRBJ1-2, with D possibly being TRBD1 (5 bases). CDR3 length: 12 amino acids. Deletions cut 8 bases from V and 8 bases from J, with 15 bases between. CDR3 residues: CASARALRGYTF. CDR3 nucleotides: TGTGCCAGCGCCAGGGCCCTACGGGGCTACACCTTC.

This CDR3 is CASRQRAGGATQYF. In nucleotides, the CDR3 is TGTGCCAGCAGGCAACGGGCGGGAGGAGCAACCCAGTACTTC. The V gene is TRBV6-2 or TRBV6-3, the J gene TRBJ2-5; 8 bases map to TRBD2. Trimming at V came to 6 bases and at J to 8 bases, leaving 11 bases not matched to a gene. CDR1 and CDR2 from the germline V gene are MNHEY and SVGEGT. CDR3 length: 14 amino acids.

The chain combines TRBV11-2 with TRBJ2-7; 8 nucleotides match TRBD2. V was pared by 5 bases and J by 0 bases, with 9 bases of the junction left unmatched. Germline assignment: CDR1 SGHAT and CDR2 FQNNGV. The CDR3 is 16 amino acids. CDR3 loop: CASSRGRGGSSYEQYF. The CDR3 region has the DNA TGTGCCAGCAGCCGGGGACGCGGGGGGAGCTCCTACGAGCAGTACTTC.

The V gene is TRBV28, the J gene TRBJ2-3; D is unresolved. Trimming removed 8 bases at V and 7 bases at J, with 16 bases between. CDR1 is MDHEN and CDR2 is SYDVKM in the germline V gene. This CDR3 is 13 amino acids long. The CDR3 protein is CASSTPEPNTQYF. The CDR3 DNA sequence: TGTGCCAGCTCAACCCCGGAACCCAATACGCAGTATTTT. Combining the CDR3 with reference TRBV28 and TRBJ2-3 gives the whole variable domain DVKVTQSSRYLVKRTGEKVFLECVQDMDHENMFWYRQDPGLGLRLIYFSYDVKMKEKGDIPEGYSVSREKKERFSLILESASTNQTSMYLCASSTPEPNTQYFGPGTRLTVL.

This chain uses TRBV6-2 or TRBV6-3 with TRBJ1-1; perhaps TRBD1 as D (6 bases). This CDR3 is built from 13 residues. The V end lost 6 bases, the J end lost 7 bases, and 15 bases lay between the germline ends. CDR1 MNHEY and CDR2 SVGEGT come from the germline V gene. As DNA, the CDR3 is TGTGCCAGCAGGCGGCAGGGGTATAATGAAGCTTTCTTT. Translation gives CASRRQGYNEAFF.

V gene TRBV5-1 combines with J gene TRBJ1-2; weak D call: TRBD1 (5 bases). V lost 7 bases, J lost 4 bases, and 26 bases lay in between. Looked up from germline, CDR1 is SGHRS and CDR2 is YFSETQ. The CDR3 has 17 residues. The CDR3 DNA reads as TGCGCCAGCCGCGGGGTGGAGGGGCCCTCTACCAGCTATGGCTACACCTTC. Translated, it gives CASRGVEGPSTSYGYTF.

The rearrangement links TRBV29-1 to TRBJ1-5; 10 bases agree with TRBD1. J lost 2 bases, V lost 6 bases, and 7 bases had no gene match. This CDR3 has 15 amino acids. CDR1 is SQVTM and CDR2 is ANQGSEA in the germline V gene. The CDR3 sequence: CSVRTGTGGNQPQHF. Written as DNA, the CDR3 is TGCAGCGTGCGCACCGGGACAGGGGGCAATCAGCCCCAGCATTTT.

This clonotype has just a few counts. Here the CDR3 DNA reads TGTGCCAGTAGTATCACAGGCCGGACCAATCAGCCCCAGCATTTT. It encodes CASSITGRTNQPQHF. V usage is TRBV19 and J usage is TRBJ1-5, with D perhaps matching TRBD1 (5 bases). There are 15 residues in the CDR3. V was trimmed by 3 bases and J by 3 bases, leaving 12 bases between them. From germline, CDR1 is LNHDA and CDR2 SQIVND (reference sequence).

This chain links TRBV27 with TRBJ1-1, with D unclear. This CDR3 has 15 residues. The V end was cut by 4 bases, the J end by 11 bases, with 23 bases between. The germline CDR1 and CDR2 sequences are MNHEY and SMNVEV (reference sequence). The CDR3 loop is CASSWSRDPAKSAFF. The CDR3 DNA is TGTGCCAGCAGTTGGTCCCGAGATCCAGCTAAGTCGGCTTTCTTT.

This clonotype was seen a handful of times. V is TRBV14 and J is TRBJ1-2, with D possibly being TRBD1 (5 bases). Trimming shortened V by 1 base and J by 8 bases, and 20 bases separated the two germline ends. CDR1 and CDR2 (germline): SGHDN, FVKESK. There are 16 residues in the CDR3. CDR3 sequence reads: CASSQGVVGPLGGYTF. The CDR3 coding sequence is TGTGCCAGCAGCCAAGGGGTGGTGGGACCCCTGGGCGGCTACACCTTC.

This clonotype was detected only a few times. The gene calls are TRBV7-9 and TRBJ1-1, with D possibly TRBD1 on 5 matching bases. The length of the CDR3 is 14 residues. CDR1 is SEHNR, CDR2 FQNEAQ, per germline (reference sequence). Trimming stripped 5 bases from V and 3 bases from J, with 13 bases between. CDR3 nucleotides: TGTGCCAGCAGCACGGGGGATCGCCACACTGAAGCTTTCTTT. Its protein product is CASSTGDRHTEAFF.